The present T cell receptor beta chain was sequenced within a study of Ad26.COV2.S vaccination and SARS-CoV-2 variants. Germline loops: CDR1 SGHVS, CDR2 FQNEAQ. Trimming took off 2 bases at V and 2 bases at J, with 10 bases between the two ends. The CDR3 contains 14 residues. The assay was immunoSEQ multiplex PCR, and TCRdb's table has in-frame clones only and misses some. The table has 380,000 or so clones, around 89% seen once. Treatment defined: roughly 19 received Ad26.COV2.S at low or high dose, single or two shots; about 5 received placebo; per-sample allocation not given. Day 63 after the first injection of vaccine or placebo was the sampling time. Within Boston, the person who donated was an adult of 18-55 years.

V and J are TRBV7-8 and TRBJ2-7; no firm D call. The sample consisted of peripheral blood, taken in a trial of Ad26.COV2.S vaccine versus placebo. The sequence came from a person aged 18 to 59 who received the Ad26.COV2.S COVID-19 vaccine or a placebo. Here the CDR3 reads CASSLLDGAYEQYF. CDR3 bases: TGTGCCAGCAGCTTATTGGACGGCGCCTACGAGCAGTACTTC.